The rows below give T cell receptor beta chains drawn from one sample of a study of identical twins. TCRdb recomputed calls from the 5' RACE reads with MiXCR, one row per CDR3 protein. The sample holds more than 1.5 million distinct CDR3 sequences, under 35% seen once. The sample taken for sequencing was cord blood. Receptor source: a newborn girl in good health. CDR3s include the opening cysteine and the closing phenylalanine or tryptophan. D genes are given only for firm matches. Rows may omit the clone size; those that give it use once, few, many or a size class.

j_call clone_size v_call d_call cdr3_aa cdr3_nt
TRBJ2-1 few TRBV24-1 TRBD1 CATSDPAIDRGGNEQFF TGTGCCACCAGTGATCCCGCCATTGACAGGGGCGGCAATGAGCAGTTCTTC
TRBJ2-7 few TRBV24-1 TRBD1 CATSETGEDGEQYF TGTGCCACCAGTGAGACAGGGGAAGATGGTGAGCAGTACTTC
TRBJ1-5 - TRBV28 - CASSLELTLIQHF TGTGCCAGCAGTTTGGAGCTAACCCTAATCCAGCATTTT
TRBJ2-3 - TRBV6-5 TRBD2 CASSYPGLAGGYTLTDTQYF TGTGCCAGCAGTTACCCGGGACTAGCGGGGGGCTATACCCTCACAGATACGCAGTATTTT
TRBJ1-2 - TRBV14 - CASSLPGHTVGGYTF TGTGCCAGCAGCTTACCGGGACATACCGTGGGTGGCTACACCTTC
TRBJ1-2 few TRBV7-2 - CASIYRAGLSNGYTF TGTGCCAGCATCTACAGGGCCGGGCTATCTAATGGCTACACCTTC
TRBJ2-7 - TRBV27 - CASSPVSYRGLEQYF TGTGCCAGCAGCCCCGTCTCCTATCGGGGCCTCGAGCAGTACTTC
TRBJ2-7 - TRBV7-9 TRBD2 CAGSLEAGLAHEQYF TGTGCCGGCAGCTTAGAAGCCGGACTAGCCCACGAGCAGTACTTC
TRBJ1-4 once TRBV20-1 - CSARPVATNEKLFF TGCAGTGCGCGACCGGTAGCAACTAATGAAAAACTGTTTTTT
TRBJ2-7 few TRBV3-1 TRBD2 CASSQDLRLAGTYEQYF TGTGCCAGCAGCCAAGATCTTCGACTAGCGGGTACCTACGAGCAGTACTTC
TRBJ2-3 - TRBV6-1 TRBD1 CASSVRGRLTDTQYF TGTGCCAGCAGCGTAAGGGGGCGCCTCACAGATACGCAGTATTTT
TRBJ1-5 few TRBV20-1 - CSATGGGNQPQHF TGCAGTGCTACTGGGGGCGGCAATCAGCCCCAGCATTTT
TRBJ2-3 - TRBV6-4 TRBD1 CASSYGQGITDTQYF TGTGCCAGCAGCTACGGACAGGGAATCACAGATACGCAGTATTTT
TRBJ1-2 few TRBV11-2 - CASSLDPGPYNGYTF TGTGCCAGCAGCTTAGATCCAGGACCATACAATGGCTACACCTTC
TRBJ2-1 - TRBV2 - CASSGEREQFF TGTGCCAGCAGTGGCGAACGTGAGCAGTTCTTC
TRBJ2-5 few TRBV24-1 - CATRQGETQYF TGTGCCACCAGACAGGGAGAGACCCAGTACTTC
TRBJ1-1 - TRBV2 - CASHTGRVAEAFF TGTGCCAGCCATACTGGTAGGGTCGCTGAAGCTTTCTTT
TRBJ2-7 - TRBV12-3/TRBV12-4 TRBD1 CASSLQGQSSYNEQYF TGTGCCAGCAGTTTACAGGGACAGAGCTCCTACAATGAGCAGTACTTC
TRBJ1-2 - TRBV5-1 TRBD1 CASRNPGQGIYGYTF TGCGCCAGCAGAAATCCGGGACAGGGGATCTATGGCTACACCTTC
TRBJ2-1 - TRBV6-6 - CASSYSLWGSYNEQFF TGTGCCAGCAGTTACTCTCTGTGGGGTTCCTACAATGAGCAGTTCTTC
TRBJ2-1 many TRBV7-9 - CASSLPGSSYNEQFF TGTGCCAGCAGCTTACCGGGTAGCTCCTACAATGAGCAGTTCTTC
TRBJ2-7 many TRBV28 TRBD2 CASSRGSIYEQYF TGTGCCAGCAGCCGCGGGAGTATCTACGAGCAGTACTTC
TRBJ2-1 - TRBV5-1 - CASSPRPPNNEQFF TGCGCCAGCAGCCCCCGTCCCCCGAACAATGAGCAGTTCTTC
TRBJ2-1 - TRBV4-2 TRBD2 CASSQGLAGVKQETQFF TGTGCCAGCAGCCAAGGACTAGCGGGAGTGAAACAAGAGACCCAGTTCTTC
TRBJ2-5 - TRBV21-1 - CASSPQGGYF TGTGCCAGCAGCCCCCAGGGGGGGTACTTC
TRBJ2-7 few TRBV4-1 TRBD1 CASSQLGQGGSYEQYF TGCGCCAGCAGTCAACTAGGACAGGGGGGATCCTACGAGCAGTACTTC